The 3 T cell receptor beta chains below all came from one sample that was sequenced in a study of cytomegalovirus exposure and HLA in healthy donors. 60 Vbeta and 13 Jbeta primers were used in PCR. Data came from immunoSEQ multiplex PCR; TCRdb stores just in-frame clones and leaves some out. The sample's table shows about 110,000 clones. The sequenced material came from PBMCs. The receptors were gathered from a man aged 50 or older in good health and CMV-seronegative.

The rearrangement links TRBV19 to TRBJ1-5, with D possibly TRBD1 on 6 matching bases. Germline V CDR1 and CDR2: LNHDA, SQIVND (reference sequence). CDR3 length equals 13 residues. V was trimmed by 5 bases and J by 5 bases, leaving 10 bases between them. The CDR3 is CASSVGADQPQHF. CDR3 nucleotides: TGTGCCAGTAGTGTGGGGGCCGATCAGCCCCAGCATTTT.

The chain combines TRBV5-4 with TRBJ1-1; a possible D gene is TRBD1 (6 bases). CDR1 and CDR2 from the germline V gene are SGHNT and YYREEE (reference sequence). This CDR3 is 15 amino acids long. Trimming pared 3 bases from V and 3 bases from J, leaving 15 bases between. The CDR3 DNA reads as TGTGCCAGCAGCTCCGTAGCAGGGGCGGACACTGAAGCTTTCTTT. Protein sequence: CASSSVAGADTEAFF.

The V and J genes are TRBV7-2 and TRBJ1-1; weak D call: TRBD1 (6 bases). Germline CDR1 SGHTA, CDR2 FQGNSA. This CDR3 contains 14 residues. Deletions cut 3 bases from V and 1 base from J, with 9 bases between. CDR3 bases: TGTGCCAGCAGCTTGGGGGCGGCGAACACTGAAGCTTTCTTT. Encoded protein: CASSLGAANTEAFF.